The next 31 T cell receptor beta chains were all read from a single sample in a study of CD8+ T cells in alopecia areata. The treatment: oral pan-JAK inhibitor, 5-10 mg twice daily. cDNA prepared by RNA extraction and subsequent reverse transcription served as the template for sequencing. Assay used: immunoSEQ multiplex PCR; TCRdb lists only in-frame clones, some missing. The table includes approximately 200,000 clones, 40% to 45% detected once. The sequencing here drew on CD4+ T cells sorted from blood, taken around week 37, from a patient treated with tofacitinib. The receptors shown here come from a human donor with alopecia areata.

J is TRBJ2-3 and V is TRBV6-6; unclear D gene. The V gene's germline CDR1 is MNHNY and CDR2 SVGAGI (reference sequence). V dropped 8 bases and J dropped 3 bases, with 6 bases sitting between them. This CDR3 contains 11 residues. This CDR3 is CASQLTDTQYF. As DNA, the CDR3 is TGTGCCAGCCAGTTAACAGATACGCAGTATTTT.

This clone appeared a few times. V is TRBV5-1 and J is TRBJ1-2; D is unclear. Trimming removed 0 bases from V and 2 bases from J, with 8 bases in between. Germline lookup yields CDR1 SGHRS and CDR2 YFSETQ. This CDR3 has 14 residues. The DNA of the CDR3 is TGCGCCAGCAGCTTGGAGCGGCAGAACTATGGCTACACCTTC. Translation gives CASSLERQNYGYTF.

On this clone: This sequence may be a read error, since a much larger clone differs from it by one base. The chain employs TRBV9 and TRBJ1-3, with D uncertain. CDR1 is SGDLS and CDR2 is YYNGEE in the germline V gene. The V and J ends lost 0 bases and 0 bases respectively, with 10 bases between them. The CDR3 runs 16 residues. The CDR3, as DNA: TGTGCCAGCAGCGTAGTAGCCGGTATCTCTGGAAACACCATATATTTT. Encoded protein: CASSVVAGISGNTIYF.

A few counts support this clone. CDR3: CSVEVGGDEQFF. The DNA for the CDR3 is TGCAGCGTTGAGGTTGGGGGAGATGAGCAGTTCTTC. The rearrangement links TRBV29-1 to TRBJ2-1, with D perhaps TRBD1 or TRBD2 (5 bases each). The V gene lost 3 bases and the J gene lost 8 bases, with 11 bases spanning the gap. CDR3 length: 12 residues. Germline CDR1 reads SQVTM; CDR2 reads ANQGSEA.

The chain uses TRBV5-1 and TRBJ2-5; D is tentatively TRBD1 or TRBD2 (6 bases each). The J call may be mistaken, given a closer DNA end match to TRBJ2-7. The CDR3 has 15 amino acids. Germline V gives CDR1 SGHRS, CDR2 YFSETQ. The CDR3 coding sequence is TGCGCCAGCAGCCCTGGAAGGGGGGCGTTGAACGAGCAGTACTTC. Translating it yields CASSPGRGALNEQYF.

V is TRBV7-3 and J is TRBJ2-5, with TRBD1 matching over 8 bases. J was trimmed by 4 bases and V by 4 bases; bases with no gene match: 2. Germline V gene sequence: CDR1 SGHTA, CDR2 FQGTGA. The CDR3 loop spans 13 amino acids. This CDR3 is CASSSGTGETQYF. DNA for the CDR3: TGTGCCAGCAGCTCAGGGACAGGAGAGACCCAGTACTTC.

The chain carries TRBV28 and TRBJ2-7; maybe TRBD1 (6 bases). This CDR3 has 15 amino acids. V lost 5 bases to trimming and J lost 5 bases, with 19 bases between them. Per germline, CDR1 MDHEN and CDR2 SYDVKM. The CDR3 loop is CASSISGVGRDEQYF. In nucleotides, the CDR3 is TGTGCCAGCAGTATTTCAGGGGTTGGTAGGGACGAGCAGTACTTC.

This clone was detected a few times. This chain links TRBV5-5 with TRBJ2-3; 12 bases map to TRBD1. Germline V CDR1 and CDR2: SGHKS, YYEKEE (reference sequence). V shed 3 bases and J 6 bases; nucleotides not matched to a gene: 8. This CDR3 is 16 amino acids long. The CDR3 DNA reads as TGTGCCAGCAGCTCCGCCGGGACAGGGGGCGGCGATACGCAGTATTTT. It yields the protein CASSSAGTGGGDTQYF.

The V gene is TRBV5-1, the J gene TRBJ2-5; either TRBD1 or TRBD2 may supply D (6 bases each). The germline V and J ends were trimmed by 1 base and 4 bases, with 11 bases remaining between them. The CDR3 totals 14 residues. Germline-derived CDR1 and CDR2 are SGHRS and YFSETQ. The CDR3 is CASSLSGGSETQYF. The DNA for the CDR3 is TGCGCCAGCAGCTTGTCCGGGGGCTCAGAGACCCAGTACTTC.

Written as DNA, the CDR3 is TGCGCCAGCAGCTTGACTAGTCTGGAGCAGTTCTTC. This translates into CASSLTSLEQFF. The V call is TRBV5-1, the J call TRBJ2-1, with D perhaps matching TRBD2 (5 bases). The CDR3 covers 12 residues. The germline V gene has CDR1 SGHRS and CDR2 YFSETQ. V was clipped by 1 base and J by 10 bases, with 9 bases between them.

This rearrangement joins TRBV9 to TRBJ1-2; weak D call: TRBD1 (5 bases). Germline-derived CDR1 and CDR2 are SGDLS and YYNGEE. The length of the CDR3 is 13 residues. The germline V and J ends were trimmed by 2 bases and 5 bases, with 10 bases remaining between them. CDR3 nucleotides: TGTGCCAGCAGCGTCGGCGGGGCATATGGCTACACCTTC. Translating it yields CASSVGGAYGYTF.

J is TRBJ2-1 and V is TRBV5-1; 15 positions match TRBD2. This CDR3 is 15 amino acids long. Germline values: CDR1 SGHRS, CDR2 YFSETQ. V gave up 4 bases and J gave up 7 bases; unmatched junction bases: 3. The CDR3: CASSPGTSGRNEQFF. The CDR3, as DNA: TGCGCCAGCAGCCCCGGGACTAGCGGGAGGAATGAGCAGTTCTTC.

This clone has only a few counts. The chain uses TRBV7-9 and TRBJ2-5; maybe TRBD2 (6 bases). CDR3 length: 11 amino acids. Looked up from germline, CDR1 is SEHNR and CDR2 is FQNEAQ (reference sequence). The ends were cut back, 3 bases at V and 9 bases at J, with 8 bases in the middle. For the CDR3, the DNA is TGTGCCAGCAGCTTCCGGGACTCCCAGTACTTC. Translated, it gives CASSFRDSQYF. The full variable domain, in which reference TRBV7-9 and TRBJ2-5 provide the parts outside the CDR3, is DTGVSQNPRHKITKRGQNVTFRCDPISEHNRLYWYRQTLGQGPEFLTYFQNEAQLEKSRLLSDRFSAERPKGSFSTLEIQRTEQGDSAMYLCASSFRDSQYFGPGTRLLVL.

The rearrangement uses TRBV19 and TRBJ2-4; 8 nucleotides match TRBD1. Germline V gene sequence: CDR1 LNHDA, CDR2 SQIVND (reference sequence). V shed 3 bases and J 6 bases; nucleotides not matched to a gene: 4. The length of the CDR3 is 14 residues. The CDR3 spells CASSIFQGANIQYF. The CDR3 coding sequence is TGTGCCAGTAGTATCTTCCAGGGGGCAAACATTCAGTACTTC.

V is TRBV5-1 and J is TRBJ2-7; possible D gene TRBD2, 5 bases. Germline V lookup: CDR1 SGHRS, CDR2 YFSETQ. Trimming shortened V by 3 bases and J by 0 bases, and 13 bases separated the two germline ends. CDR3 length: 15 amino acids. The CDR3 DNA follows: TGCGCCAGCAGCTCTGACGGACTGAGCTCCTACGAGCAGTACTTC. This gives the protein CASSSDGLSSYEQYF. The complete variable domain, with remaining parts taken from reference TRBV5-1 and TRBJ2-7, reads KAGVTQTPRYLIKTRGQQVTLSCSPISGHRSVSWYQQTPGQGLQFLFEYFSETQRNKGNFPGRFSGRQFSNSRSEMNVSTLELGDSALYLCASSSDGLSSYEQYFGPGTRLTVT.

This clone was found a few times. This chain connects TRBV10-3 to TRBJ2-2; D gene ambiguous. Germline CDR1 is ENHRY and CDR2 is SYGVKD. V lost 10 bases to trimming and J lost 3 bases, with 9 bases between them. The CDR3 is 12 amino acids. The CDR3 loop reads CATSQYTGELFF. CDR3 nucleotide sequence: TGTGCCACGTCGCAGTACACCGGGGAGCTGTTTTTT.

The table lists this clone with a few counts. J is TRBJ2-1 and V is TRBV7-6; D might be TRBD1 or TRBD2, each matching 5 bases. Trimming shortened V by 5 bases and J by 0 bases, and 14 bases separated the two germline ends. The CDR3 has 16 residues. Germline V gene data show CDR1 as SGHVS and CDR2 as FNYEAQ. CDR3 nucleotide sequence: TGTGCCAGCAGCAGGGGTGGGAGTCTCTCCTACAATGAGCAGTTCTTC. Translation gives CASSRGGSLSYNEQFF. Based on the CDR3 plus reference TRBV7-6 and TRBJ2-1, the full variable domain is GAGVSQSPRYKVTKRGQDVALRCDPISGHVSLYWYRQALGQGPEFLTYFNYEAQQDKSGLPNDRFSAERPEGSISTLTIQRTEQRDSAMYRCASSRGGSLSYNEQFFGPGTRLTVL.

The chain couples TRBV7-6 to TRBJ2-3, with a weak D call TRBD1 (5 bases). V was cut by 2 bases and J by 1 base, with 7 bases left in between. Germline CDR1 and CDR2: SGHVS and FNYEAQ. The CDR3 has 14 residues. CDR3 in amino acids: CASSLWGGTDTQYF. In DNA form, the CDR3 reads TGTGCCAGCAGCTTATGGGGCGGCACAGATACGCAGTATTTT.

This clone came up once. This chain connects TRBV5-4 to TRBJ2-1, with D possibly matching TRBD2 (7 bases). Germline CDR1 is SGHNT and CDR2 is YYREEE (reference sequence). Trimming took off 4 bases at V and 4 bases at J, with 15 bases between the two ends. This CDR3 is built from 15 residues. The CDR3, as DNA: TGTGCCAGCAGCAAGGACCGGGGGGCGTACAATGAGCAGTTCTTC. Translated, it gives CASSKDRGAYNEQFF.

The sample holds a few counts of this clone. The DNA for the CDR3 is TGTGCCAGCACCCCTTCAATCGGGGGAATTAATGAAAAACTGTTTTTT. Translated: CASTPSIGGINEKLFF. This chain uses TRBV7-9 with TRBJ1-4; possible D gene TRBD1, 5 bases. The CDR3 has 16 amino acids. Trimming removed 7 bases at V and 4 bases at J, with 19 bases between. Germline V gives CDR1 SEHNR, CDR2 FQNEAQ (reference sequence). The variable domain in full, with the rest retrieved from reference TRBV7-9 and TRBJ1-4, is DTGVSQNPRHKITKRGQNVTFRCDPISEHNRLYWYRQTLGQGPEFLTYFQNEAQLEKSRLLSDRFSAERPKGSFSTLEIQRTEQGDSAMYLCASTPSIGGINEKLFFGSGTQLSVL.

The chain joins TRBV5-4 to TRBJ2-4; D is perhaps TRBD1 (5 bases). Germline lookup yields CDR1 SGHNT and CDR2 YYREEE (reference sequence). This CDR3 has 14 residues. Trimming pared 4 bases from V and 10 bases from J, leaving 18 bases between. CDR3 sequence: CASSQTDVPGIQYF. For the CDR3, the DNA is TGTGCCAGCAGCCAGACGGACGTACCAGGGATTCAGTACTTC.

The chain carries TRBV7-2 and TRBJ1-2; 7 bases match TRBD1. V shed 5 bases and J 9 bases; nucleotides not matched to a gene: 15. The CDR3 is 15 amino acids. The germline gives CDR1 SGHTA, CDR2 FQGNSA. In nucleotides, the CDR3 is TGTGCCAGCAGCCCAACGACAGGGCCTGGAGAGAGCTACACCTTC. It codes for CASSPTTGPGESYTF.

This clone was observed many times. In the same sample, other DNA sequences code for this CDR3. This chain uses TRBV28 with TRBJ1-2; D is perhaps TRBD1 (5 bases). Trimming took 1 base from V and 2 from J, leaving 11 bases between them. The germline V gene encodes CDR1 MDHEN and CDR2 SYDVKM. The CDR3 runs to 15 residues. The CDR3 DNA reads TGTGCCAGCAGTTTATCGCCCCGGGACAACTATGGCTACACCTTC. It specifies CASSLSPRDNYGYTF.

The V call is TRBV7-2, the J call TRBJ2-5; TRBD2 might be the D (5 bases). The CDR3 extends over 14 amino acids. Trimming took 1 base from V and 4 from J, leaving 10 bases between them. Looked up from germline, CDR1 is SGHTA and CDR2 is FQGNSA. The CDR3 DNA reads TGTGCCAGCAGCTTAGTTGGAGGAAGAGAGACCCAGTACTTC. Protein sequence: CASSLVGGRETQYF. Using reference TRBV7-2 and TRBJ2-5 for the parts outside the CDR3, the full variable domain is GAGVSQSPSNKVTEKGKDVELRCDPISGHTALYWYRQSLGQGLEFLIYFQGNSAPDKSGLPSDRFSAERTGGSVSTLTIQRTQQEDSAVYLCASSLVGGRETQYFGPGTRLLVL.

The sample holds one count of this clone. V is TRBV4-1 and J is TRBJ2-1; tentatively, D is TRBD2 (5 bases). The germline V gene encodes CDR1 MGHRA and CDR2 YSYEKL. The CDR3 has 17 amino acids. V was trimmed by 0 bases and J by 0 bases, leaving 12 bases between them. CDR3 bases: TGCGCCAGCAGCCAAGATTGGACTTCCAGCTCCTACAATGAGCAGTTCTTC. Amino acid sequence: CASSQDWTSSSYNEQFF.

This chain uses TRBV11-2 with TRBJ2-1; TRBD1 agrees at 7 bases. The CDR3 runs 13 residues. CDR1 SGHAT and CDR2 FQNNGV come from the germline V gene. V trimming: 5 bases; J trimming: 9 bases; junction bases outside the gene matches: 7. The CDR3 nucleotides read TGTGCCAGCAGCATACCTTCAGGGGGTGAGCAGTTCTTC. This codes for CASSIPSGGEQFF.

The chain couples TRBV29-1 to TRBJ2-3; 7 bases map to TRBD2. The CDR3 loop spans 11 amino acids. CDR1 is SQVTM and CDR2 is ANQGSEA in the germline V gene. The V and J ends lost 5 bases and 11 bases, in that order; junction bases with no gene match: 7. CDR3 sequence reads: CSVFSPGGQYF. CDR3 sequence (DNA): TGCAGCGTTTTCAGCCCGGGAGGGCAGTATTTT.

As DNA, the CDR3 is TGTGCCAGCAGCTTTGGGCTGGGCGGCTACACCTTC. It encodes CASSFGLGGYTF. The rearrangement links TRBV11-2 to TRBJ1-2, with unresolved D. CDR1 SGHAT and CDR2 FQNNGV come from the germline V gene. This CDR3 region has 12 residues. V was cut by 3 bases and J by 8 bases, with 10 bases left in between.

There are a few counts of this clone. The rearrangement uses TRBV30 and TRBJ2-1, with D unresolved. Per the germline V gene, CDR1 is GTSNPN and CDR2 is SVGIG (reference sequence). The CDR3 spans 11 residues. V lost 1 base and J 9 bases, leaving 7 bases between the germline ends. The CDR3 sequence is CAWSAQTEQFF. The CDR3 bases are TGTGCCTGGAGTGCCCAGACTGAGCAGTTCTTC.

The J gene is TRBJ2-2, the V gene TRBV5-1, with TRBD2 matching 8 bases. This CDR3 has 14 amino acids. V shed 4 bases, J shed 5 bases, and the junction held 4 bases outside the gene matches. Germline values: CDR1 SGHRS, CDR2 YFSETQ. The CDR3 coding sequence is TGCGCCAGCAGCAGCGGGAGAGGGACCGGGGAGCTGTTTTTT. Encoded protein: CASSSGRGTGELFF.

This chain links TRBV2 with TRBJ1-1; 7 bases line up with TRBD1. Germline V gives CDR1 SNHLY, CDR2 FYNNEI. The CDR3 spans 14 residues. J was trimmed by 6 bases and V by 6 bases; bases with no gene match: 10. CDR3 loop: CASRERQGFSEAFF. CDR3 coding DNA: TGTGCCAGCAGGGAGAGACAGGGTTTTTCTGAAGCTTTCTTT.